The 23 T cell receptor beta chains listed next were all sequenced from one sample in a study of blood T cell repertoires in COVID-19. Sequencing was performed with immunoSEQ multiplex PCR; in TCRdb, only in-frame clones are kept and a portion is missing. Here the sample spans about 140,000 clones, around nine tenths being singletons. Sequencing was done on a sample of peripheral blood. Receptors originate from a woman in her thirties or forties with acute or convalescent COVID-19.

The chain employs TRBV5-1 and TRBJ1-5; 9 bases align to TRBD1. J was trimmed by 6 bases and V by 4 bases; bases with no gene match: 5. This CDR3 contains 14 residues. CDR1 and CDR2 from the germline V gene are SGHRS and YFSETQ. The CDR3 loop is CASSDRGGVQPQHF. As DNA, the CDR3 is TGCGCCAGCAGCGACAGGGGGGGTGTTCAGCCCCAGCATTTT.

This rearrangement joins TRBV25-1 to TRBJ2-5; the D gene is possibly TRBD2 (6 bases). This CDR3 contains 14 residues. V lost 3 bases, J lost 5 bases, and 13 bases lay in between. In germline, CDR1 is MGHDK, CDR2 SYGVNS. Written as DNA, the CDR3 is TGTGCCAGCAGTGATTTCCGACTAGGCGAGACCCAGTACTTC. It yields the protein CASSDFRLGETQYF. Using reference TRBV25-1 and TRBJ2-5 for the parts outside the CDR3, the full variable domain is EADIYQTPRYLVIGTGKKITLECSQTMGHDKMYWYQQDPGMELHLIHYSYGVNSTEKGDLSSESTVSRIRTEHFPLTLESARPSHTSQYLCASSDFRLGETQYFGPGTRLLVL.

This chain connects TRBV7-2 to TRBJ1-5; D gene ambiguous. Germline V CDR1 and CDR2: SGHTA, FQGNSA. The V end lost 1 base, the J end lost 3 bases, and 10 bases lay between the germline ends. The CDR3 spans 15 residues. The CDR3 DNA sequence: TGTGCCAGCAGCTTAGAGCGGGGATTCAATCAGCCCCAGCATTTT. It codes for CASSLERGFNQPQHF.

The chain recombines TRBV3-1 (or the pseudogene TRBV3-2) with TRBJ1-4, with a possible D match to TRBD1 (6 bases). Trimming took off 4 bases at V and 8 bases at J, with 11 bases between the two ends. CDR3 size: 13 residues. Germline assignment: CDR1 LGHDT and CDR2 YNNKEL (reference sequence). CDR3 loop: CASSLRGGEKLFF. The CDR3 DNA follows: TGTGCCAGCAGCCTAAGGGGGGGCGAAAAACTGTTTTTT.

The chain carries TRBV9 and TRBJ2-1, with a tentative D call TRBD1 (6 bases). The V gene's germline CDR1 is SGDLS and CDR2 YYNGEE. The CDR3 runs 19 residues. Trimming shortened V by 0 bases and J by 0 bases, and 19 bases separated the two germline ends. In DNA, the CDR3 is TGTGCCAGCAGCGTAGCTTTTGGGGGCGGCATGAGCTCCTACAATGAGCAGTTCTTC. Residues: CASSVAFGGGMSSYNEQFF.

The chain uses TRBV6-2 or TRBV6-3 and TRBJ2-7; 13 positions agree with TRBD2. The germline V gene encodes CDR1 MNHEY and CDR2 SVGEGT. This CDR3 comprises 17 residues. Trimming at V came to 5 bases and at J to 3 bases, leaving 10 bases not matched to a gene. CDR3: CASSPRTGTSGNYEQYF. The DNA of the CDR3 is TGTGCCAGCAGTCCACGCACCGGGACTAGCGGGAACTACGAGCAGTACTTC.

This clone came up a few times. The chain uses TRBV19 and TRBJ1-1; TRBD1 might be the D (5 bases). Per the germline V gene, CDR1 is LNHDA and CDR2 is SQIVND (reference sequence). V lost 8 bases to trimming and J lost 5 bases, with 12 bases between them. The CDR3 totals 12 residues. CDR3 sequence: CASRIKGTEAFF. The CDR3 DNA follows: TGTGCCAGTCGGATTAAGGGGACTGAAGCTTTCTTT.

This sequence joins TRBV6-5 and TRBJ1-6; D unresolved. This CDR3 is 12 amino acids long. Germline V gene data show CDR1 as MNHEY and CDR2 as SVGAGI. V gave up 6 bases and J gave up 7 bases, with 7 bases separating them. The chain's CDR3 is CASRGSNSPLHF. The CDR3 DNA is TGTGCCAGCAGGGGTAGCAATTCACCCCTCCACTTT.

The genes are TRBV27 and TRBJ2-7, with 7 nucleotides matching TRBD1. CDR3 length: 13 residues. The ends lost 4 bases at V and 7 bases at J; junction bases unmatched: 7. CDR1 is MNHEY and CDR2 is SMNVEV in the germline V gene (reference sequence). The CDR3 bases are TGTGCCAGCAGTTGGCAGGGGGTGGGGGAGCAGTACTTC. Residues: CASSWQGVGEQYF.

V usage is TRBV24-1 and J usage is TRBJ2-1; 7 bases agree with TRBD2. In germline, CDR1 is KGHDR, CDR2 SFDVKD. V was pared by 4 bases and J by 14 bases, with 7 bases of the junction left unmatched. This CDR3 comprises 12 residues. In DNA, the CDR3 is TGTGCCACCAGTGACCTGGGGACTACCAAGTTCTTC. This translates into CATSDLGTTKFF.

The gene calls are TRBV3-1 (or the pseudogene TRBV3-2) and TRBJ2-1; 10 bases match TRBD2. Germline V gene lookup returns CDR1 LGHDT and CDR2 YNNKEL (reference sequence). The trim removed 4 bases at V and 7 bases at J, leaving 4 bases unmatched. The CDR3 is 14 amino acids. CDR3: CASSRLAGANEQFF. Written as DNA, the CDR3 is TGTGCCAGCAGCCGGCTAGCGGGAGCTAATGAGCAGTTCTTC.

In its sample, this clone was seen a few times. This sequence joins TRBV30 and TRBJ1-2; no reliable D call. Per germline, CDR1 GTSNPN and CDR2 SVGIG (reference sequence). The CDR3 extends over 12 amino acids. The germline V and J ends were trimmed by 2 bases and 7 bases, with 11 bases remaining between them. CDR3 sequence (DNA): TGTGCCTGGAGTTCGGGGTGGCCTGGCTACACCTTC. Protein sequence: CAWSSGWPGYTF.

CDR3 nucleotide sequence: TGTGCCAGCAGCATCCCATCTTTCTTGGGCCGAGCTGAAGCTTTCTTT. Translation gives CASSIPSFLGRAEAFF. V and J are TRBV7-9 and TRBJ1-1; D uncertain. Trimming removed 5 bases at V and 6 bases at J, with 22 bases between. This CDR3 is 16 amino acids long. Germline loops: CDR1 SEHNR, CDR2 FQNEAQ (reference sequence).

The genes are TRBV3-1 (or the pseudogene TRBV3-2) and TRBJ1-1; D not certain. Trimming pared 1 base from V and 4 bases from J, leaving 13 bases between. Germline V gives CDR1 LGHDT, CDR2 YNNKEL (reference sequence). The CDR3 has 15 residues. The CDR3 nucleotides read TGTGCCAGCAGCCAAGGAACCCGGCGGGGCACTGAAGCTTTCTTT. This gives the protein CASSQGTRRGTEAFF.

This chain links TRBV11-2 with TRBJ1-1; 7 bases are a match to TRBD1. Germline lookup yields CDR1 SGHAT and CDR2 FQNNGV. The junction had 9 bases not matched to a gene; V was cut back by 1 base and J by 4 bases. There are 16 residues in the CDR3. The CDR3 is CASSLGRQGWSTEAFF. CDR3 DNA sequence: TGTGCCAGCAGCTTAGGTCGACAGGGTTGGAGCACTGAAGCTTTCTTT.

The rearrangement joins TRBV5-5 to TRBJ2-7; D is ambiguous. The germline CDR1 and CDR2 sequences are SGHKS and YYEKEE (reference sequence). CDR3 length: 12 amino acids. The V end lost 2 bases, the J end lost 4 bases, and 7 bases lay between the germline ends. The CDR3 here is CASSFDRYEQYF. The CDR3 nucleotides are TGTGCCAGCAGCTTCGATCGGTACGAGCAGTACTTC.

CDR3 sequence (DNA): TGTGCCAGCAGCTTATCCGTGCCTACGCATGAGCAGTTCTTC. Translating gives CASSLSVPTHEQFF. The chain has TRBV7-3 and TRBJ2-1; no clear D. CDR1 SGHTA and CDR2 FQGTGA come from the germline V gene. Trimming shortened V by 2 bases and J by 8 bases, and 13 bases separated the two germline ends. The CDR3 contains 14 residues.

The gene calls are TRBV18 and TRBJ2-7, with 7 bases fitting TRBD1. After removal of 1 base from V and 3 bases from J, the junction contained 6 bases not matched to a gene. Germline loops: CDR1 KGHSH, CDR2 LQKENI. This CDR3 contains 15 residues. The CDR3, as DNA: TGTGCCAGCTCACCACAGGGGACAGAGGTCTACGAGCAGTACTTC. It yields the protein CASSPQGTEVYEQYF.

The chain recombines TRBV7-3 with TRBJ2-1, with TRBD2 identical over 12 bases. This CDR3 has 15 residues. Losses at the gene ends were 3 bases for V and 8 bases for J; bases not matched to a gene: 5. Germline V gene lookup returns CDR1 SGHTA and CDR2 FQGTGA. CDR3 residues: CASSLGLAGRHEQFF. CDR3 sequence (DNA): TGTGCCAGCAGCTTGGGACTAGCGGGCAGGCATGAGCAGTTCTTC.

This sequence joins TRBV15 and TRBJ1-5; 10 bases agree with TRBD1. V dropped 3 bases and J dropped 1; count of bases not matched to a gene: 3. CDR3 length equals 16 residues. Germline CDR1 and CDR2: LNHNV and YYDKDF (reference sequence). CDR3: CATSSRDRGSNQPQHF. The CDR3 DNA follows: TGTGCCACCAGCAGCCGGGACAGGGGAAGCAATCAGCCCCAGCATTTT.

This clone was recorded once. The chain is built from TRBV7-9 and TRBJ1-2; no clear D gene. This CDR3 is built from 13 residues. The germline gives CDR1 SEHNR, CDR2 FQNEAQ (reference sequence). V lost 3 bases, J lost 4 bases, and 9 bases lay in between. The CDR3: CASSFAGLYGYTF. CDR3 bases: TGTGCCAGCAGCTTTGCAGGTCTCTATGGCTACACCTTC. The whole variable domain, remainder taken from reference TRBV7-9 and TRBJ1-2, is DTGVSQNPRHKITKRGQNVTFRCDPISEHNRLYWYRQTLGQGPEFLTYFQNEAQLEKSRLLSDRFSAERPKGSFSTLEIQRTEQGDSAMYLCASSFAGLYGYTFGSGTRLTVV.

This clone was observed once. J is TRBJ1-2 and V is TRBV30; D is unclear. CDR3 length equals 12 residues. Germline V CDR1 and CDR2: GTSNPN, SVGIG (reference sequence). V shed 0 bases and J shed 6 bases, with 8 bases lying between them. DNA of the CDR3: TGTGCCTGGAGTGTTCGAGTTAATGGCTACACCTTC. It encodes CAWSVRVNGYTF.

V is TRBV3-1 (or the pseudogene TRBV3-2) and J is TRBJ1-6; D call uncertain. CDR1 is LGHDT and CDR2 is YNNKEL in the germline V gene (reference sequence). The CDR3 runs to 13 residues. Trimming took off 2 bases at V and 5 bases at J, with 4 bases between the two ends. The CDR3 bases are TGTGCCAGCAGCCAACATGATAATTCACCCCTCCACTTT. Translation: CASSQHDNSPLHF.